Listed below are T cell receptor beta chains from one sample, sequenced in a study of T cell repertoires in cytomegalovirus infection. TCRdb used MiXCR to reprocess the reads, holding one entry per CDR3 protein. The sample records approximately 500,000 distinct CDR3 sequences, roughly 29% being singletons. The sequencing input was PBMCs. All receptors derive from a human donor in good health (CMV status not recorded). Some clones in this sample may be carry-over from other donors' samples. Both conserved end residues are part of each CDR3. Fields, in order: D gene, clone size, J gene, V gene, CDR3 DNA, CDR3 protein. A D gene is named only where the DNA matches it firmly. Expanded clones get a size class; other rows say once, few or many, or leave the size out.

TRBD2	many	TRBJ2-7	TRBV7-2	TGTGCCAGCAGCACATCCTGGGACGGGGGGTACGAGCAGTACTTC	CASSTSWDGGYEQYF
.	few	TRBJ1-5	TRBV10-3	TGTGCCATCAGTGGGTCGGACCGATCTGGGAGCAATCAGCCCCAGCATTTT	CAISGSDRSGSNQPQHF
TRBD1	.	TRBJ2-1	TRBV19	TGTGCCAGTAGAAGCCTCCAGGGGGATGAGCAGTTCTTC	CASRSLQGDEQFF
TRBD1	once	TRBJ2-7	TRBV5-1	TGCGCCAGCAGCTCCCTCCGGGACAGGGGGTTTTACGAGCAGTACTTC	CASSSLRDRGFYEQYF
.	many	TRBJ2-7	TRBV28	TGTGCCAGCAGCCAGGTCCAGGGTATCTCCTACGAGCAGTACTTC	CASSQVQGISYEQYF
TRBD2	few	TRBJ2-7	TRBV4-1	TGCGCCAGCAGCCAAGGACTAGCGGGAGGGAGCTCCTACGAGCAGTACTTC	CASSQGLAGGSSYEQYF
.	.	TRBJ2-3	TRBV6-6	TGTGCCAGCAGTTACTCAGAGGTTCGGGAATTTTCAGATACGCAGTATTTT	CASSYSEVREFSDTQYF
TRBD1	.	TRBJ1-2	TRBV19	TGTGCCAGTACCGACAGGGAGGGTGGCTTAGTCTATGGCTACACCTTC	CASTDREGGLVYGYTF
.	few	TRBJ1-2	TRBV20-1	TGCAGTGGTTCCCAAACAGGGATAAACTATGGCTACACCTTC	CSGSQTGINYGYTF
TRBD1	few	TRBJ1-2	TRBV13	TGTGCCAGCAGCTTAAAATTAGGGACAGGCCACCTGGCAGGGGCTAACTATGGCTACACCTTC	CASSLKLGTGHLAGANYGYTF
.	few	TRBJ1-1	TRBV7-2	TGTGCCAGCATCTTGGGGCGGACTGAAGCTTTCTTT	CASILGRTEAFF